The next 19 T cell receptor beta chains were all read from a single sample in a study of blood T cell repertoires in COVID-19. Sequencing used immunoSEQ multiplex PCR; TCRdb keeps in-frame clones, though not all of them. The sample has just under 150,000 clones, about 80% seen once; the top ten hold approximately 5%. The source material was peripheral blood. These receptors originate from a human donor in a cohort sampled during active COVID-19.

V is TRBV4-2 and J is TRBJ1-1, with 11 bases lining up with TRBD1. Per the germline V gene, CDR1 is LGHNA and CDR2 is YNFKEQ. J was trimmed by 4 bases and V by 2 bases; bases with no gene match: 3. The CDR3 loop spans 15 amino acids. Here the CDR3 DNA reads TGTGCCAGCAGCCAATGGGGACAGGGGGTCACTGAAGCTTTCTTT. Residues: CASSQWGQGVTEAFF.

The chain couples TRBV7-2 to TRBJ1-1; D uncertain. From germline, CDR1 is SGHTA and CDR2 FQGNSA. Trimming stripped 1 base from V and 0 bases from J, with 9 bases between. The CDR3 consists of 15 residues. The CDR3 reads CASSLGLSVNTEAFF. Written as DNA, the CDR3 is TGTGCCAGCAGCTTAGGGTTGTCGGTGAACACTGAAGCTTTCTTT.

CDR3 coding DNA: TGCGCCAGCAAACCGAGTCCGGGACTAGCGGGGGGAAACAATGAGCAGTTCTTC. Its translation is CASKPSPGLAGGNNEQFF. The chain recombines TRBV5-1 with TRBJ2-1; TRBD2 matches at 15 bases. In germline, CDR1 is SGHRS, CDR2 YFSETQ. Germline trimming cut 6 bases from V and 5 bases from J; bases unmatched to any gene: 12. The CDR3 length is 18 residues.

V is TRBV28 and J is TRBJ2-3; 10 nucleotides line up with TRBD2. Trimming at V came to 5 bases and at J to 6 bases, leaving 5 bases not matched to a gene. The length of the CDR3 is 14 residues. CDR1 is MDHEN, CDR2 SYDVKM, per germline. The chain's CDR3 is CASSLTSGRDTQYF. DNA for the CDR3: TGTGCCAGCAGTCTGACTAGCGGGCGGGATACGCAGTATTTT.

The chain couples TRBV6-5 to TRBJ2-7, with D unresolved. The ends were cut back, 2 bases at V and 5 bases at J, with 10 bases in the middle. The CDR3 is 13 residues long. The germline V gene has CDR1 MNHEY and CDR2 SVGAGI. The CDR3 sequence is CASSYNGWDEQYV. In DNA, the CDR3 is TGTGCCAGCAGTTACAACGGGTGGGACGAGCAGTACGTC.

The rearrangement links TRBV27 to TRBJ1-2; D is unresolved. From germline, CDR1 is MNHEY and CDR2 SMNVEV (reference sequence). The V end lost 3 bases, the J end lost 6 bases, and 14 bases lay between the germline ends. The CDR3 runs 14 residues. CDR3 DNA sequence: TGTGCCAGCAGTTTCAGTGGCATAGCCCATGGCTACACCTTC. It translates to CASSFSGIAHGYTF.

The V gene is TRBV5-1, the J gene TRBJ2-1; 7 nucleotides line up with TRBD1. The V gene's germline CDR1 is SGHRS and CDR2 YFSETQ. This CDR3 region has 15 residues. J lost 5 bases, V lost 4 bases, and 9 bases had no gene match. The CDR3 is CASSPQTGRHNEQFF. In DNA form, the CDR3 reads TGCGCCAGCAGCCCTCAGACAGGGCGCCACAATGAGCAGTTCTTC.

This clone came up a few times. This chain joins TRBV5-6 and TRBJ1-3; 7 bases are shared with TRBD1. V was clipped by 5 bases and J by 0 bases; unmatched bases: 5. From germline, CDR1 is SGHDT and CDR2 YYEEEE. The CDR3 extends over 15 amino acids. CDR3 sequence (DNA): TGTGCCAGCAGACGACAGGGCGGCTCTGGAAACACCATATATTTT. Its translation: CASRRQGGSGNTIYF.

The V call is TRBV5-5, the J call TRBJ1-2; a weak D match, TRBD1 (5 bases). Looked up from germline, CDR1 is SGHKS and CDR2 is YYEKEE (reference sequence). This CDR3 region has 12 residues. Trimming cost V 4 bases and J 8 bases, with 12 bases left between them. The CDR3 is CASSVQGGGYTF. DNA for the CDR3: TGTGCCAGCAGCGTTCAGGGTGGGGGCTACACCTTC.

The count of this clone is one. V and J are TRBV5-1 and TRBJ2-3; D is possibly TRBD2 (5 bases). V lost 3 bases and J lost 11, with 22 bases in between. The CDR3 is 15 amino acids. Germline V gene sequence: CDR1 SGHRS, CDR2 YFSETQ. This CDR3 reads CASSSGEATFAGQYF. The CDR3 region has the DNA TGCGCCAGCAGCTCCGGGGAAGCCACTTTCGCGGGGCAGTATTTT.

The chain recombines TRBV9 with TRBJ2-1, with D perhaps TRBD1 (5 bases). The length of the CDR3 is 18 residues. V dropped 1 base and J dropped 0 bases, with 17 bases sitting between them. Germline CDR1 SGDLS, CDR2 YYNGEE. The CDR3 loop reads CASSVQHQGTFSYNEQFF. CDR3 sequence (DNA): TGTGCCAGCAGCGTACAACACCAGGGTACTTTCTCCTACAATGAGCAGTTCTTC.

The rearrangement links TRBV6-1 to TRBJ1-6, with D uncertain. Between the trimmed V and J ends, which lost 3 bases and 8 bases, there was a span of 14 bases. The CDR3 is 15 residues long. Germline CDR1 is MNHNS and CDR2 is SASEGT. CDR3 region: CASSDAGNWDSPLHF. CDR3 coding DNA: TGTGCCAGCAGTGATGCGGGAAATTGGGATTCACCCCTCCACTTT.

This chain's CDR3 is CASSWRGTGGADTEAFF. In DNA form, the CDR3 reads TGCGCCAGCAGCTGGCGGGGGACAGGGGGCGCCGACACTGAAGCTTTCTTT. The chain combines TRBV5-1 with TRBJ1-1; TRBD1 aligns across 12 bases. V dropped 3 bases and J dropped 3; count of bases not matched to a gene: 9. The CDR3 contains 17 residues. Germline CDR1 reads SGHRS; CDR2 reads YFSETQ.

At least ten counts were recorded for this clone. This CDR3 reads CASSPSAHYNEQFF. The CDR3 bases are TGTGCCAGCAGCCCTAGCGCCCACTACAATGAGCAGTTCTTC. The genes are TRBV7-2 and TRBJ2-1; tentatively, D is TRBD2 (6 bases). With 5 bases removed from V and 3 bases from J, the gap between germline ends came to 11 bases. Germline loops: CDR1 SGHTA, CDR2 FQGNSA. The CDR3 runs 14 residues. The full variable domain, its missing parts supplied by reference TRBV7-2 and TRBJ2-1, is GAGVSQSPSNKVTEKGKDVELRCDPISGHTALYWYRQSLGQGLEFLIYFQGNSAPDKSGLPSDRFSAERTGGSVSTLTIQRTQQEDSAVYLCASSPSAHYNEQFFGPGTRLTVL.

The rearrangement links TRBV14 to TRBJ1-4; D unresolved. The V gene lost 1 base and the J gene lost 8 bases, with 14 bases spanning the gap. CDR1 and CDR2 (germline): SGHDN, FVKESK. CDR3 length: 15 residues. CDR3 sequence: CASSQGRAPGEKLFF. DNA of the CDR3: TGTGCCAGCAGCCAAGGGAGGGCACCGGGCGAAAAACTGTTTTTT.

V and J are TRBV6-5 and TRBJ1-1; 7 bases align to TRBD1. The trim removed 2 bases at V and 3 bases at J, leaving 6 bases unmatched. The V gene's germline CDR1 is MNHEY and CDR2 SVGAGI. CDR3 length equals 15 residues. The CDR3 loop is CASSYRGPRDTEAFF. CDR3 coding DNA: TGTGCCAGCAGTTACAGGGGGCCAAGGGACACTGAAGCTTTCTTT.

The V and J genes are TRBV5-6 and TRBJ1-6, with 8 bases lining up with TRBD1. The CDR3 sequence is 14 residues long. With 4 bases clipped from V and 6 bases from J, the junction kept 3 bases outside the gene matches. Germline-derived CDR1 and CDR2 are SGHDT and YYEEEE. Here the CDR3 DNA reads TGTGCCAGCAGCAGGACAGGGAGTAATTCACCCCTCCACTTT. Amino acid sequence: CASSRTGSNSPLHF.

The chain employs TRBV7-9 and TRBJ2-2, with D tentatively TRBD2 (7 bases). The length of the CDR3 is 16 residues. The germline V gene has CDR1 SEHNR and CDR2 FQNEAQ (reference sequence). V lost 2 bases, J lost 2 bases, and 12 bases lay in between. The DNA of the CDR3 is TGTGCCAGCAGCTTAATCGGGGGGCCAAACACCGGGGAGCTGTTTTTT. It specifies CASSLIGGPNTGELFF.

V gene TRBV9 combines with J gene TRBJ1-6; D is unclear. Germline CDR1 is SGDLS and CDR2 is YYNGEE. V was trimmed by 3 bases and J by 9 bases, leaving 16 bases between them. The CDR3 is 15 amino acids. DNA for the CDR3: TGTGCCAGCAGCGGATCTCCTCTGGGAGGTTCACCCCTCCACTTT. This gives the protein CASSGSPLGGSPLHF.